Presented here are 32 T cell receptor beta chains from one specimen sequenced in a study of T cells after yellow fever vaccination. TCRdb re-called the 5' RACE reads with MiXCR, one entry per CDR3 protein. The repertoire consists of under 300,000 distinct CDR3 sequences, with over 10% occurring once and the leading ten covering roughly 0.5%. The material sequenced was CD4+ T cells sorted from PBMCs, taken 45 days after the yellow fever booster vaccination. Receptors were obtained from a man between 25 and 39 years old who received the YFV17D yellow fever vaccine.

This sequence joins TRBV3-1 and TRBJ2-1; TRBD2 agrees at 13 bases. This CDR3 contains 18 residues. V was pared by 10 bases and J by 8 bases, with 20 bases of the junction left unmatched. The germline gives CDR1 LGHDT, CDR2 YNNKEL (reference sequence). CDR3 nucleotides: TGTGCCACGAGGGGGATTACTAGCGGGAGGGCCCGCGGCCATGAGCAGTTCTTC. Its translation is CATRGITSGRARGHEQFF.

This clonotype was observed many times. This sequence joins TRBV5-1 and TRBJ2-5; 7 nucleotides align to TRBD1. The V gene's germline CDR1 is SGHRS and CDR2 YFSETQ. This CDR3 is built from 14 residues. V lost 0 bases and J lost 6; bases outside the gene matches: 5. CDR3 protein: CASSLVDRVQTQYF. The CDR3 nucleotides read TGCGCCAGCAGCTTGGTAGACAGGGTGCAGACCCAGTACTTC.

In its sample, this clonotype was seen a few times. This sequence joins TRBV10-3 and TRBJ2-3, with 11 bases identical to TRBD2. Germline CDR1 and CDR2: ENHRY and SYGVKD. Losses at the gene ends were 2 bases for V and 0 bases for J; bases not matched to a gene: 4. This CDR3 is 17 amino acids long. The CDR3: CAISEGLAGPSTDTQYF. DNA for the CDR3: TGTGCCATCAGTGAGGGACTAGCGGGCCCTAGCACAGATACGCAGTATTTT.

This clonotype was counted only a few times. This sequence joins TRBV9 and TRBJ2-7, with D perhaps matching TRBD1 (6 bases). The CDR3 has 16 residues. Trimming stripped 0 bases from V and 8 bases from J, with 21 bases between. Germline loops: CDR1 SGDLS, CDR2 YYNGEE. The CDR3 spells CASSVGGTGLGGKQYF. The CDR3 DNA reads as TGTGCCAGCAGCGTAGGGGGAACAGGGTTAGGTGGCAAGCAGTACTTC. Combining the CDR3 with reference TRBV9 and TRBJ2-7 gives the whole variable domain DSGVTQTPKHLITATGQRVTLRCSPRSGDLSVYWYQQSLDQGLQFLIQYYNGEERAKGNILERFSAQQFPDLHSELNLSSLELGDSALYFCASSVGGTGLGGKQYFGPGTRLTVT.

This sequence joins TRBV12-3 or TRBV12-4 and TRBJ2-1; 10 bases map to TRBD2. Unmatched junction bases numbered 8, after V lost 5 bases and J lost 10 bases. The CDR3 contains 14 residues. The CDR3, as DNA: TGTGCCAGCAGTCGAAGCGGGGGGGGGGCGGAGCAGTTCTTC. Its protein is CASSRSGGGAEQFF.

This clonotype was counted between two and nine times. This rearrangement joins TRBV20-1 to TRBJ2-1, with TRBD2 matching 14 bases. CDR3 size: 16 residues. The J segment lost 4 bases and the V segment lost 1 base, leaving 3 bases of the junction unmatched. CDR1 is DFQATT, CDR2 SNEGSKA, per germline (reference sequence). CDR3 coding DNA: TGCAGTGCTAGAGGGGGGACTAGCGGGAGTTACAATGAGCAGTTCTTC. Residues: CSARGGTSGSYNEQFF.

This clonotype appeared many times. Compared with germline, one end of the junction differs, possibly owing to a read error. The chain is built from TRBV12-3 or TRBV12-4 and TRBJ2-4; D perhaps matches TRBD1 (5 bases). The CDR3 sequence is 16 residues long. The CDR3: CASSPRGGIDKTIQYF. As DNA, the CDR3 is TGTGCCAGCAGTCCAAGGGGCGGAATAGACAAAACCATTCAGTACTTC.

This rearrangement joins TRBV29-1 to TRBJ1-2; no reliable D call. The CDR3 has 10 amino acids. CDR1 and CDR2 from the germline V gene are SQVTM and ANQGSEA. Trimming took 3 bases from V and 3 from J, leaving 2 bases between them. The CDR3 sequence: CSVEYYGYTF. CDR3 nucleotide sequence: TGCAGCGTTGAGTACTATGGCTACACCTTC.

The chain uses TRBV6-2 or TRBV6-3 and TRBJ2-6; D gene ambiguous. This CDR3 contains 16 residues. Germline CDR1 reads MNHEY; CDR2 reads SVGEGT. The germline V and J ends were trimmed by 5 bases and 2 bases, with 13 bases remaining between them. CDR3 in amino acids: CASSQKGTAGANVLTF. The CDR3 coding sequence is TGTGCCAGCAGTCAAAAAGGTACAGCTGGGGCCAACGTCCTGACTTTC.

This clonotype was observed a few times. The J gene is TRBJ2-3, the V gene TRBV9; D possibly uses TRBD1 or TRBD2 (5 bases each). The CDR3 is 16 amino acids. Germline V CDR1 and CDR2: SGDLS, YYNGEE. V lost 2 bases, J lost 2 bases, and 15 bases lay in between. The CDR3 DNA follows: TGTGCCAGCAGCGTTTACCAGGGACGGTCCACAGATACGCAGTATTTT. Protein: CASSVYQGRSTDTQYF.

This chain connects TRBV28 to TRBJ2-7; 16 positions agree with TRBD2. Germline CDR1 is MDHEN and CDR2 is SYDVKM. The CDR3 is made up of 19 amino acids. Germline trimming cut 8 bases from V and 0 bases from J; bases unmatched to any gene: 13. CDR3 protein: CASPPPEGLAGGYSYEQYF. The CDR3 DNA reads as TGTGCCAGCCCTCCCCCCGAGGGACTAGCGGGAGGGTACTCCTACGAGCAGTACTTC.

This clonotype came up a few times. The chain combines TRBV9 with TRBJ2-7; tentatively, D is TRBD1 (6 bases). Germline CDR1 and CDR2: SGDLS and YYNGEE. V was cut by 1 base and J by 6 bases, with 14 bases left in between. The CDR3 totals 14 residues. The CDR3 DNA is TGTGCCAGCAGCGTAAGGGGGATCCCTCGCGAGCAGTACTTC. It codes for CASSVRGIPREQYF.

This clonotype occurred a few times. The chain uses TRBV20-1 and TRBJ2-1, with 8 bases that match TRBD2. CDR3 length: 14 amino acids. The J segment lost 9 bases and the V segment lost 6 bases, leaving 13 bases of the junction unmatched. CDR1 is DFQATT and CDR2 is SNEGSKA in the germline V gene (reference sequence). As DNA, the CDR3 is TGCAGTGCCCTGGGAGTAGCGGGAACGATTGAGCAGTTCTTC. This codes for CSALGVAGTIEQFF.

The DNA for the CDR3 is TGCAGTGCTAACTCGGACAGGGTTTTCCTAAGCACTGAAGCTTTCTTT. Amino acid sequence: CSANSDRVFLSTEAFF. The V gene is TRBV20-1, the J gene TRBJ1-1; 8 nucleotides line up with TRBD1. CDR3 length equals 16 residues. CDR1 is DFQATT and CDR2 is SNEGSKA in the germline V gene (reference sequence). The V segment lost 4 bases and the J segment 4 bases; nucleotides outside the gene matches: 14.

This rearrangement joins TRBV25-1 to TRBJ2-7; 9 bases agree with TRBD1. The germline V gene has CDR1 MGHDK and CDR2 SYGVNS. Unmatched junction bases numbered 5, after V lost 7 bases and J lost 1 base. The CDR3 loop spans 14 amino acids. CDR3 sequence reads: CASNHGTGSYEQYF. CDR3 DNA: TGTGCCAGCAACCATGGGACAGGGTCCTACGAGCAGTACTTC.

The chain recombines TRBV20-1 with TRBJ2-5; D is possibly TRBD2 (7 bases). Germline loops: CDR1 DFQATT, CDR2 SNEGSKA (reference sequence). The CDR3 covers 14 residues. Written as DNA, the CDR3 is TGCAGCTGGACTAGGGGGAATCGAGGAGAGACCCAGTACTTC. It specifies CSWTRGNRGETQYF.

The gene calls are TRBV5-1 and TRBJ2-5, with D tentatively TRBD1 (6 bases). The CDR3 has 14 residues. Germline V CDR1 and CDR2: SGHRS, YFSETQ. V lost 1 base to trimming and J lost 5 bases, with 12 bases between them. The CDR3 loop is CASSLKQGKETQYF. The CDR3 bases are TGCGCCAGCAGCTTGAAACAGGGCAAGGAGACCCAGTACTTC.

This clonotype has a handful of counts. The chain combines TRBV20-1 with TRBJ2-7; the match to TRBD2 covers 14 bases. CDR3 size: 16 residues. Per germline, CDR1 DFQATT and CDR2 SNEGSKA (reference sequence). After removal of 6 bases from V and 7 bases from J, the junction contained 14 bases not matched to a gene. The CDR3 reads CSAAGPTSGRAREQYF. Here the CDR3 DNA reads TGCAGTGCCGCCGGACCGACTAGCGGGAGGGCCCGGGAGCAGTACTTC.

This clonotype showed up many times. The chain couples TRBV7-6 to TRBJ1-4; D uncertain. CDR1 and CDR2 (germline): SGHVS, FNYEAQ. There are 13 residues in the CDR3. V was shortened by 1 base and J by 10 bases, with 10 bases between the two germline ends. Here the CDR3 DNA reads TGTGCCAGCAGCTTAGGGCGCCTTGGAAAACTGTTTTTT. Translated, it gives CASSLGRLGKLFF. The full variable domain, rest sourced from reference TRBV7-6 and TRBJ1-4, is GAGVSQSPRYKVTKRGQDVALRCDPISGHVSLYWYRQALGQGPEFLTYFNYEAQQDKSGLPNDRFSAERPEGSISTLTIQRTEQRDSAMYRCASSLGRLGKLFFGSGTQLSVL.

The chain has TRBV7-2 and TRBJ1-1, with D uncertain. The V and J ends lost 0 bases and 11 bases respectively, with 13 bases between them. Germline V lookup: CDR1 SGHTA, CDR2 FQGNSA. The CDR3 runs to 13 residues. Here the CDR3 DNA reads TGTGCCAGCAGCTTAGCTGACGGATATGGGGCTTTCTTT. It yields the protein CASSLADGYGAFF.

This clonotype was picked up a small number of times. The chain has TRBV11-2 and TRBJ2-1; 11 bases are a match to TRBD2. The germline V gene has CDR1 SGHAT and CDR2 FQNNGV. The CDR3 totals 18 residues. The ends lost 5 bases at V and 0 bases at J; junction bases unmatched: 9. The CDR3 nucleotides are TGTGCCAGCAGCCTTGGGACTAGCGGATCTAGCTCCTACAATGAGCAGTTCTTC. Translation gives CASSLGTSGSSSYNEQFF.

A few counts support this clonotype. The rearrangement links TRBV11-2 to TRBJ1-5; possible D gene TRBD1, 6 bases. CDR1 is SGHAT, CDR2 FQNNGV, per germline. CDR3 length: 13 amino acids. Trimming cost V 5 bases and J 5 bases, with 10 bases left between them. For the CDR3, the DNA is TGTGCCAGCAGCGGATCAGGGGATCAGCCCCAGCATTTT. Encoded protein: CASSGSGDQPQHF.

This clonotype has a handful of counts. The J gene is TRBJ2-7, the V gene TRBV11-2; D possibly corresponds to TRBD1 (5 bases). This CDR3 comprises 13 residues. The V gene's germline CDR1 is SGHAT and CDR2 FQNNGV. The germline V and J ends were trimmed by 3 bases and 3 bases, with 9 bases remaining between them. This CDR3 is CASSFDSYYEQYF. DNA for the CDR3: TGTGCCAGCAGCTTTGACAGCTACTACGAGCAGTACTTC.

This clonotype occurred a few times. This chain joins TRBV20-1 and TRBJ2-2; D might be TRBD2 (6 bases). Germline V lookup: CDR1 DFQATT, CDR2 SNEGSKA (reference sequence). CDR3 size: 15 residues. V dropped 3 bases and J dropped 5 bases, with 16 bases sitting between them. The CDR3 nucleotides are TGCAGTGCTAGTCGGTCGACGGGGGTTACCGGGGAGCTGTTTTTT. The encoded protein is CSASRSTGVTGELFF.

This clonotype came up many times. V gene TRBV5-6 combines with J gene TRBJ2-2, with D possibly TRBD1 on 6 matching bases. Germline V gene lookup returns CDR1 SGHDT and CDR2 YYEEEE. This CDR3 spans 13 amino acids. Trimming pared 4 bases from V and 7 bases from J, leaving 11 bases between. The CDR3: CASSETGFGELFF. CDR3 bases: TGTGCCAGCAGCGAAACAGGGTTCGGGGAGCTGTTTTTT.

This clonotype has a handful of counts. The V and J genes are TRBV5-1 and TRBJ2-7, with a tentative D call TRBD2 (5 bases). There are 14 residues in the CDR3. V was shortened by 4 bases and J by 0 bases, with 11 bases between the two germline ends. Germline V gene data show CDR1 as SGHRS and CDR2 as YFSETQ. The CDR3 spells CASSLEAVSYEQYF. CDR3 DNA: TGCGCCAGCAGCCTGGAGGCGGTCTCCTACGAGCAGTACTTC. The full variable domain, in which reference TRBV5-1 and TRBJ2-7 provide the parts outside the CDR3, is KAGVTQTPRYLIKTRGQQVTLSCSPISGHRSVSWYQQTPGQGLQFLFEYFSETQRNKGNFPGRFSGRQFSNSRSEMNVSTLELGDSALYLCASSLEAVSYEQYFGPGTRLTVT.

V usage is TRBV29-1 and J usage is TRBJ2-1, with 10 nucleotides matching TRBD1. After removal of 6 bases from V and 4 bases from J, the junction contained 6 bases not matched to a gene. The CDR3 contains 14 residues. Germline CDR1 and CDR2: SQVTM and ANQGSEA. The CDR3 coding sequence is TGCAGCGTAGACCGGGACAGGGGTTACAATGAGCAGTTCTTC. Residues: CSVDRDRGYNEQFF.

The V and J genes are TRBV27 and TRBJ2-7; a possible D gene is TRBD1 (5 bases). CDR1 is MNHEY, CDR2 SMNVEV, per germline (reference sequence). The V gene lost 5 bases and the J gene lost 6 bases, with 17 bases spanning the gap. The CDR3 length is 14 residues. CDR3 sequence (DNA): TGTGCCAGCAGTCCAACCACTACCAGGGCCGAGCAGTACTTC. Encoded protein: CASSPTTTRAEQYF.

This clonotype was picked up a small number of times. V and J are TRBV6-2 or TRBV6-3 and TRBJ2-1; 8 bases are shared with TRBD2. Trimming at V came to 8 bases and at J to 4 bases, leaving 22 bases not matched to a gene. The CDR3 covers 19 residues. Looked up from germline, CDR1 is MNHEY and CDR2 is SVGEGT. In nucleotides, the CDR3 is TGTGCCAGCCCCATTGCTAGCGGGCTCCCTGTCCCCCGTTACAATGAGCAGTTCTTC. It encodes CASPIASGLPVPRYNEQFF.

V gene TRBV27 combines with J gene TRBJ2-5; D is unresolved. With 3 bases removed from V and 1 base from J, the gap between germline ends came to 9 bases. The germline V gene encodes CDR1 MNHEY and CDR2 SMNVEV (reference sequence). There are 14 residues in the CDR3. The CDR3 DNA follows: TGTGCCAGCAGTTTTTTAAGCAGCCAAGAGACCCAGTACTTC. This sequence encodes CASSFLSSQETQYF.

This clonotype was counted a few times. The CDR3 spells CASSPGLAGVYVETQYF. The CDR3 nucleotides are TGCGCCAGCAGTCCGGGACTAGCGGGAGTGTACGTAGAGACCCAGTACTTC. This chain uses TRBV10-1 with TRBJ2-5, with 14 bases lining up with TRBD2. The ends lost 5 bases at V and 4 bases at J; junction bases unmatched: 9. Germline loops: CDR1 WNHNN, CDR2 SYGVQD (reference sequence). This CDR3 is built from 17 residues.

This clonotype turned up a few times. The J gene is TRBJ2-3, the V gene TRBV7-7; 8 nucleotides agree with TRBD1. V lost 5 bases to trimming and J lost 10 bases; unmatched junction nucleotides: 8. The germline CDR1 and CDR2 sequences are SSHAT and FNYEAQ (reference sequence). The CDR3 consists of 13 residues. This CDR3 reads CASSQIGQGAQYF. CDR3 coding DNA: TGTGCCAGCAGCCAAATCGGACAGGGAGCGCAGTATTTT. Based on the CDR3 plus reference TRBV7-7 and TRBJ2-3, the full variable domain is GAGVSQSPRYKVTKRGQDVTLRCDPISSHATLYWYQQALGQGPEFLTYFNYEAQPDKSGLPSDRFSAERPEGSISTLTIQRTEQRDSAMYRCASSQIGQGAQYFGPGTRLTVL.